These 18 T cell receptor beta chains were all obtained from the same sample, sequenced in a study of T cells in Graves' hyperthyroidism and ophthalmopathy. The TCR beta CDR3 regions underwent amplification using RNA transcripts as the source. HTBI primers were used for first-round RT-PCR of the TCR CDR3. Each CDR3 protein is one row after TCRdb ran MiXCR on the multiplex PCR reads. The sample includes around 280,000 distinct CDR3 sequences, 13% seen only once; the top ten take approximately 8.6%. What was sequenced was blood. These receptors came from a woman in her 30s with Graves' hyperthyroidism that later progressed to Graves' ophthalmopathy.

This clonotype was recorded at least ten times. The chain recombines TRBV7-9 with TRBJ2-1, with D perhaps assigned TRBD1 or TRBD2 (5 bases each). The V end was cut by 6 bases, the J end by 4 bases, with 13 bases between. The CDR3 consists of 14 residues. Germline V CDR1 and CDR2: SEHNR, FQNEAQ (reference sequence). In DNA, the CDR3 is TGTGCCAGCAGGACGGGACGGAGATACAATGAGCAGTTCTTC. It encodes CASRTGRRYNEQFF.

This clonotype was seen a few times. This sequence joins TRBV5-6 and TRBJ1-1, with a weak D call TRBD1 (5 bases). V lost 3 bases to trimming and J lost 5 bases, with 11 bases between them. This CDR3 contains 13 residues. CDR1 is SGHDT and CDR2 is YYEEEE in the germline V gene. The CDR3 sequence is CASSYQGITEAFF. CDR3 DNA: TGTGCCAGCAGCTACCAGGGTATAACTGAAGCTTTCTTT.

This clonotype was found many times. This rearrangement joins TRBV11-2 to TRBJ1-1, with D unclear. The V end lost 5 bases, the J end lost 8 bases, and 18 bases lay between the germline ends. CDR1 and CDR2 from the germline V gene are SGHAT and FQNNGV. The CDR3 totals 14 residues. Here the CDR3 reads CASSPITRTGEAFF. Written as DNA, the CDR3 is TGTGCCAGCAGCCCAATCACACGGACGGGCGAAGCTTTCTTT.

This clonotype was recorded once. The chain combines TRBV19 with TRBJ1-5; D unclear. Germline V gene data show CDR1 as LNHDA and CDR2 as SQIVND (reference sequence). This CDR3 is built from 15 residues. Trimming took 1 base from V and 2 from J, leaving 9 bases between them. The CDR3 DNA follows: TGTGCCAGTAGTATAGCCGGAGCAGGCAATCAGCCCCAGCATTTT. Its translation is CASSIAGAGNQPQHF. Full variable domain (remainder filled in from reference TRBV19 and TRBJ1-5): DGGITQSPKYLFRKEGQNVTLSCEQNLNHDAMYWYRQDPGQGLRLIYYSQIVNDFQKGDIAEGYSVSREKKESFPLTVTSAQKNPTAFYLCASSIAGAGNQPQHFGDGTRLSIL.

Ten or more counts support this clonotype. The V gene is TRBV20-1, the J gene TRBJ2-1; 8 positions agree with TRBD2. This CDR3 spans 14 amino acids. Germline V gives CDR1 DFQATT, CDR2 SNEGSKA (reference sequence). V shed 4 bases, J shed 4 bases, and the junction held 6 bases outside the gene matches. The CDR3 here is CSAMVQRGYNEQFF. The CDR3, as DNA: TGCAGTGCTATGGTACAGCGGGGGTACAATGAGCAGTTCTTC.

This clonotype has only a few counts. The chain uses TRBV5-8 and TRBJ2-1; 10 nucleotides agree with TRBD2. This CDR3 comprises 19 residues. V was pared by 4 bases and J by 2 bases, with 15 bases of the junction left unmatched. From germline, CDR1 is SGHTS and CDR2 YDEGEE. The CDR3 loop is CASSPQGSRLAGTYNEQFF. The CDR3 DNA reads TGTGCCAGCAGCCCCCAGGGGTCCAGACTAGCGGGCACCTACAATGAGCAGTTCTTC. The whole variable domain, remainder taken from reference TRBV5-8 and TRBJ2-1, is EAGVTQSPTHLIKTRGQQATLRCSPISGHTSVYWYQQALGLGLQFLLWYDEGEERNRGNFPPRFSGRQFPNYSSELNVNALELEDSALYLCASSPQGSRLAGTYNEQFFGPGTRLTVL.

This clonotype was picked up a small number of times. This rearrangement joins TRBV7-9 to TRBJ2-7; 9 nucleotides agree with TRBD1. Germline trimming cut 6 bases from V and 2 bases from J; bases unmatched to any gene: 8. Germline CDR1 and CDR2: SEHNR and FQNEAQ (reference sequence). This CDR3 is 15 amino acids long. As DNA, the CDR3 is TGTGCCAGCAGACCAAAGGGGACAGGGACCTACGAGCAGTACTTC. Translated, it gives CASRPKGTGTYEQYF.

This clonotype was observed many times. The gene calls are TRBV7-2 and TRBJ2-7, with D possibly TRBD1 on 6 matching bases. CDR3 length equals 15 residues. Per germline, CDR1 SGHTA and CDR2 FQGNSA. Trimming took 5 bases from V and 2 from J, leaving 16 bases between them. CDR3 bases: TGTGCCAGCAGCGGCCAGGGACACTCGACCTACGAGCAGTACTTC. This gives the protein CASSGQGHSTYEQYF.

This clonotype was recorded at least ten times. This sequence joins TRBV7-9 and TRBJ2-7; D is possibly TRBD1 (5 bases). Germline V lookup: CDR1 SEHNR, CDR2 FQNEAQ (reference sequence). V was pared by 5 bases and J by 0 bases, with 8 bases between. This CDR3 has 13 residues. CDR3 loop: CASSQGNSYEQYF. The CDR3 DNA is TGTGCCAGCAGCCAGGGAAACTCCTACGAGCAGTACTTC.

The chain joins TRBV7-9 to TRBJ2-7; TRBD2 aligns across 13 bases. CDR1 SEHNR and CDR2 FQNEAQ come from the germline V gene (reference sequence). With 4 bases clipped from V and 5 bases from J, the junction kept 2 bases outside the gene matches. This CDR3 is 14 amino acids long. CDR3 sequence reads: CASSSTSGRDEQYF. The CDR3 DNA is TGTGCCAGCAGCTCCACTAGCGGGAGGGACGAGCAGTACTTC. Based on the CDR3 plus reference TRBV7-9 and TRBJ2-7, the full variable domain is DTGVSQNPRHKITKRGQNVTFRCDPISEHNRLYWYRQTLGQGPEFLTYFQNEAQLEKSRLLSDRFSAERPKGSFSTLEIQRTEQGDSAMYLCASSSTSGRDEQYFGPGTRLTVT.

This clonotype was found a few times. This chain connects TRBV20-1 to TRBJ2-1, with D unresolved. With 0 bases removed from V and 3 bases from J, the gap between germline ends came to 24 bases. The germline V gene encodes CDR1 DFQATT and CDR2 SNEGSKA (reference sequence). This CDR3 spans 19 amino acids. CDR3 nucleotides: TGCAGTGCTAGAGATGTAGGCCCTGGGCGAGCGAGCCTCTACAATGAGCAGTTCTTC. Its protein is CSARDVGPGRASLYNEQFF.

This chain joins TRBV15 and TRBJ2-5; TRBD2 agrees at 9 bases. CDR3 size: 15 residues. With 1 base clipped from V and 4 bases from J, the junction kept 4 bases outside the gene matches. The V gene's germline CDR1 is LNHNV and CDR2 YYDKDF (reference sequence). The CDR3 here is CATSRGSSGTETQYF. Here the CDR3 DNA reads TGTGCCACCAGCAGAGGGTCTAGCGGGACAGAGACCCAGTACTTC.

This clonotype has ten or more counts. The J gene is TRBJ2-3, the V gene TRBV11-2; no firm D call. The V gene lost 6 bases and the J gene lost 3 bases, with 4 bases spanning the gap. The CDR3 is 11 amino acids. Looked up from germline, CDR1 is SGHAT and CDR2 is FQNNGV. CDR3 loop: CASRATDTQYF. The CDR3 coding sequence is TGTGCCAGCAGGGCAACAGATACGCAGTATTTT. The whole variable domain, remainder taken from reference TRBV11-2 and TRBJ2-3, is EAGVAQSPRYKIIEKRQSVAFWCNPISGHATLYWYQQILGQGPKLLIQFQNNGVVDDSQLPKDRFSAERLKGVDSTLKIQPAKLEDSAVYLCASRATDTQYFGPGTRLTVL.

The table lists this clonotype with many counts. The genes are TRBV6-1 and TRBJ2-2, with D possibly called TRBD1 or TRBD2 (5 bases each). V was pared by 10 bases and J by 0 bases, with 21 bases between. The germline V gene has CDR1 MNHNS and CDR2 SASEGT. The CDR3 sequence is 17 residues long. CDR3 protein: CATMRGWGGANTGELFF. CDR3 bases: TGTGCCACCATGCGAGGGTGGGGCGGAGCGAACACCGGGGAGCTGTTTTTT.

The chain has TRBV11-1 and TRBJ1-5; 10 bases are a match to TRBD1. Germline loops: CDR1 SGHAT, CDR2 FQDESV (reference sequence). Trimming cost V 7 bases and J 3 bases; bases outside gene matches: 6. This CDR3 region has 15 residues. The CDR3 DNA follows: TGTGCCAGCACCCAAGGACAGGGGGTCAATCAGCCCCAGCATTTT. Its translation is CASTQGQGVNQPQHF.

This clonotype was observed a handful of times. V usage is TRBV29-1 and J usage is TRBJ2-1, with 8 bases lining up with TRBD1. The ends lost 2 bases at V and 9 bases at J; junction bases unmatched: 3. Germline CDR1 reads SQVTM; CDR2 reads ANQGSEA. CDR3 length: 12 amino acids. The CDR3 is CSVEPQGAEQFF. The CDR3, as DNA: TGCAGCGTTGAACCTCAGGGGGCTGAGCAGTTCTTC.

The chain's CDR3 is CATSIDRPQVTQYF. The DNA of the CDR3 is TGTGCCACCAGCATAGACAGACCCCAGGTTACGCAGTATTTT. The chain joins TRBV15 to TRBJ2-3; a weak D match, TRBD1 (5 bases). V was shortened by 4 bases and J by 8 bases, with 16 bases between the two germline ends. Per the germline V gene, CDR1 is LNHNV and CDR2 is YYDKDF (reference sequence). The CDR3 has 14 residues.

This sequence joins TRBV5-1 and TRBJ2-1, with 12 nucleotides matching TRBD2. The V and J ends lost 0 bases and 7 bases, in that order; junction bases with no gene match: 2. The CDR3 contains 15 residues. Germline CDR1 reads SGHRS; CDR2 reads YFSETQ. The chain's CDR3 is CASSLETSGSNEQFF. The CDR3 bases are TGCGCCAGCAGCTTGGAGACTAGCGGGAGTAATGAGCAGTTCTTC. The full variable domain, in which reference TRBV5-1 and TRBJ2-1 provide the parts outside the CDR3, is KAGVTQTPRYLIKTRGQQVTLSCSPISGHRSVSWYQQTPGQGLQFLFEYFSETQRNKGNFPGRFSGRQFSNSRSEMNVSTLELGDSALYLCASSLETSGSNEQFFGPGTRLTVL.